This TCR beta chain was observed in a study of shared clonotypes between healthy human individuals. Study overall: A couple of women and a few men aged 18 to 49 made up the donors. Study results and caveats: Represented genetic and exposure-history diversity was restricted by having few donors.

The V gene end was trimmed by 4 bases and the J gene end by 7 bases; junction bases not matched to a gene: 3. The germline CDR1 and CDR2 sequences are MDHEN and SYDVKM. This CDR3 contains 13 residues. Comment on this clone: What it binds is not known.

Each unsorted PBMC replicate got 300 ng genomic DNA, tens of thousands of genomes. Using immunoSEQ multiplex PCR, the repertoire was profiled, and TCRdb retains in-frame clones only, with some absent. Counted here are around 440,000 clones, around 77% occurring once; the ten biggest clones make up around 12%. This TCR was sampled from a middle-aged woman in good health. Some clones in this sample may be carry-over from other donors' samples. Sequencing was performed on PBMCs. The V gene is TRBV28, the J gene TRBJ2-1; the match to TRBD1 covers 8 bases. Written as DNA, the CDR3 is TGTGCCAGCAGTTGGACAGGGCGGAATGAGCAGTTCTTC. The encoded protein is CASSWTGRNEQFF. Full variable domain (remainder filled in from reference TRBV28 and TRBJ2-1): DVKVTQSSRYLVKRTGEKVFLECVQDMDHENMFWYRQDPGLGLRLIYFSYDVKMKEKGDIPEGYSVSREKKERFSLILESASTNQTSMYLCASSWTGRNEQFFGPGTRLTVL.